Given below is one T cell receptor (beta chain) in context. The assay was immunoSEQ multiplex PCR, and TCRdb's table has in-frame clones only and misses some. The table shows some 69,000 clones, with roughly 89% occurring only once. With V trimmed by 2 bases and J by 5 bases, 4 bases remained unmatched. The CDR3 has 14 residues. CDR1 is SGHRS and CDR2 is YFSETQ in the germline V gene. The data originate from a study of blood T cell repertoires in COVID-19. Whole-study context: Whether acute or convalescent, the COVID-19 samples came from the United States, Italy and Spain.

Material for sequencing was peripheral blood. The V call is TRBV5-1, the J call TRBJ2-5; 9 nucleotides match TRBD1. The source is a woman between 50 and 59 years old with active COVID-19. The chain's CDR3 is CASSLGTGRETQYF. The CDR3 DNA is TGCGCCAGCAGCTTAGGGACAGGGAGGGAGACCCAGTACTTC. Filled out from reference TRBV5-1 and TRBJ2-5, the complete variable domain reads KAGVTQTPRYLIKTRGQQVTLSCSPISGHRSVSWYQQTPGQGLQFLFEYFSETQRNKGNFPGRFSGRQFSNSRSEMNVSTLELGDSALYLCASSLGTGRETQYFGPGTRLLVL.